This TCR beta chain was retrieved from a study of cytomegalovirus exposure and HLA in healthy donors. Study-wide results and limits: The study put 150 to 200 TCR beta chains on its list as cytomegalovirus-associated. Later analysis placed DRB1 highest and HLA-C lowest in TCR association rates, which differed by HLA locus.

With 60 Vbeta and 13 Jbeta primers, the PCR was carried out. Only in-frame clones appear in the TCRdb table, and some are missing; sequencing was by immunoSEQ multiplex PCR. The table has about 93,000 clones, approximately 80% seen once. The CDR3 has 21 amino acids. Comments on this clone: What it binds is unknown.

Sequencing was performed on PBMCs. The sequence came from a man in his forties or fifties in good health and CMV-seronegative. The rearrangement joins TRBV12-2 to TRBJ1-3; TRBD1 was called by the table and not checked on the DNA. TRBV12-2 is assigned pseudogene status. CDR3 loop: CASRLDFSRGYPPSSGNTIYF. The DNA for the CDR3 is TGTGCAAGTCGCTTAGATTTCTCCAGGGGTTACCCTCCGAGCTCTGGAAACACCATATATTTT.